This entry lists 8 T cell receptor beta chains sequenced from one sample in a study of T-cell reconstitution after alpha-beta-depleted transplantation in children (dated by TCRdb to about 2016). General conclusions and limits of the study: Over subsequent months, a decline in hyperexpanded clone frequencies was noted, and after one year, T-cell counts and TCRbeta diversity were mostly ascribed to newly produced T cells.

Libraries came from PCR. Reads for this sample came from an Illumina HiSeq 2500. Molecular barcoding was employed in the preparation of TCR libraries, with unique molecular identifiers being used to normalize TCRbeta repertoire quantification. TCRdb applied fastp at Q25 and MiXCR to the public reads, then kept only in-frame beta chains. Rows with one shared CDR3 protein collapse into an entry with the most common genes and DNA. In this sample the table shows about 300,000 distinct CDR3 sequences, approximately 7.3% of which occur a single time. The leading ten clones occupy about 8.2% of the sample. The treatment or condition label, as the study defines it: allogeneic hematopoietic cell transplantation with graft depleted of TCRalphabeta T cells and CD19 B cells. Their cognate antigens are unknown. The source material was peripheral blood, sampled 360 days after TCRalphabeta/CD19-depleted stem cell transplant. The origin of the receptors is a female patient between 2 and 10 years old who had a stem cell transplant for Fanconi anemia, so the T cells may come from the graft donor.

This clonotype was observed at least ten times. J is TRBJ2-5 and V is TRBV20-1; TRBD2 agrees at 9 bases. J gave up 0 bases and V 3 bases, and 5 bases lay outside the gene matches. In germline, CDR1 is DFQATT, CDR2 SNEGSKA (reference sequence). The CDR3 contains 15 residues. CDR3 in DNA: TGCAGTGCTAGGAGGCGGGGGGGCTACCAAGAGACCCAGTACTTC. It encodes CSARRRGGYQETQYF.

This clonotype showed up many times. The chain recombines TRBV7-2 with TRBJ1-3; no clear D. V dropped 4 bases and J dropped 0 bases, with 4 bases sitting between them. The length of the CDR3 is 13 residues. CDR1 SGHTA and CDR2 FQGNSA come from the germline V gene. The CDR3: CASSSVSGNTIYF. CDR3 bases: TGTGCCAGCAGCTCCGTCTCTGGAAACACCATATATTTT.

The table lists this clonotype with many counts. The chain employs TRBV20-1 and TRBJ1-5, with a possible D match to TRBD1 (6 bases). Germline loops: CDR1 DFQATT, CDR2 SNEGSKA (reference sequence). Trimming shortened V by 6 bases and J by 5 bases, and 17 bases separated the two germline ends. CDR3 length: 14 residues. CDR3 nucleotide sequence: TGCAGTGCGGTCCTACAGGGTGTCCATCAGCCCCAGCATTTT. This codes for CSAVLQGVHQPQHF.

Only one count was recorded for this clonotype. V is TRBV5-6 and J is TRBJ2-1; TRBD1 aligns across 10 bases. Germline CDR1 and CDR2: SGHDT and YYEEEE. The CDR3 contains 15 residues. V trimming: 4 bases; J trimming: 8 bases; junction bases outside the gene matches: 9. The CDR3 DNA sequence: TGTGCCAGCAGCCGCCGGGACAGGGGCTCCCATGAGCAGTTCTTC. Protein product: CASSRRDRGSHEQFF.

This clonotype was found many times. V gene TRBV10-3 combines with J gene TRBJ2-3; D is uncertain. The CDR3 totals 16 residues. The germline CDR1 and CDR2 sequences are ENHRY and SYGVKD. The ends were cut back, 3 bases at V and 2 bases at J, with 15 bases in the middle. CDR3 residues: CAISDFPNGDTDTQYF. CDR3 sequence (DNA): TGTGCCATCAGTGATTTCCCGAACGGCGACACAGATACGCAGTATTTT.

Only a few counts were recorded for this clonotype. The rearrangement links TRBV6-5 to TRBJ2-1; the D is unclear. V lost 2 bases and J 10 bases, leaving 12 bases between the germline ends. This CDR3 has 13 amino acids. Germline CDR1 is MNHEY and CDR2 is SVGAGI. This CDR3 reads CASSYNTGSEQFF. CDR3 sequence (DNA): TGTGCCAGCAGTTACAATACCGGGTCAGAGCAGTTCTTC.

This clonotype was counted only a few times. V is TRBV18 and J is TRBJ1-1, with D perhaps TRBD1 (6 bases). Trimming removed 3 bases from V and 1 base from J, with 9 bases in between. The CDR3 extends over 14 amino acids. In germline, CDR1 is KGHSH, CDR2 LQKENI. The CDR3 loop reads CASSPLGQNTEAFF. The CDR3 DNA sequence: TGTGCCAGCTCACCCCTGGGACAGAACACTGAAGCTTTCTTT.

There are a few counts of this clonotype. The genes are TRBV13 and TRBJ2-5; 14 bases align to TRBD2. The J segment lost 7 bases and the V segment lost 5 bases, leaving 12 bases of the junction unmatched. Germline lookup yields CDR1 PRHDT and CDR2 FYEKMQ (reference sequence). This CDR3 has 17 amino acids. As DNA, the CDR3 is TGTGCCAGCAGCCCGTTGGGACTAGCGGGGGATCGAGGGACCCAGTACTTC. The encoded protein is CASSPLGLAGDRGTQYF.